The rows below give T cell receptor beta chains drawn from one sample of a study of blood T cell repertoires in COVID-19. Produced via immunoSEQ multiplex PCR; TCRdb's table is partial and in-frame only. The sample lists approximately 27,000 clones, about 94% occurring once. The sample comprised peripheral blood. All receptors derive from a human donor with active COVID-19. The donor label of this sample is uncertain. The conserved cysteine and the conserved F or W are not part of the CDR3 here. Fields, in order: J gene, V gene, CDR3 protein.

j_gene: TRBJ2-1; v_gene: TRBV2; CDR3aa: ASREATVPSPQV
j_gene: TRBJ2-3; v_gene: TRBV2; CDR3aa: ASSDRPQRRLRSTDTQY
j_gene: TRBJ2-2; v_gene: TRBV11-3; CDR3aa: ASSSRRTGANTGELF
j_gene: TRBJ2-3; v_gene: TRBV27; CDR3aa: ASSRTGTSTDTQY
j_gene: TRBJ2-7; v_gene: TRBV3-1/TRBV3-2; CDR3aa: ASSPPKGRDRHEQY
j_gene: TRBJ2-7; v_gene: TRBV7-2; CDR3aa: ASSLVGQNYEQY
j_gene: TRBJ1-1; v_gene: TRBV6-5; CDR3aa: ASSITPGMNTEAF
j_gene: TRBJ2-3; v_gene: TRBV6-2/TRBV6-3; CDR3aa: ASSYGAGEGTDTQY
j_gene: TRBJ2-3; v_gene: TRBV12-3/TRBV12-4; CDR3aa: ASSWDYTDTQY
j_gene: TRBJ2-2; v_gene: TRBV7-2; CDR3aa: ASSLELGELF
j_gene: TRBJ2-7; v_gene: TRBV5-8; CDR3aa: ASSLFPYSSYEQY
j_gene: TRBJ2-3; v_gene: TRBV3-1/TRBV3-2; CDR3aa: ASSPMGAGGTDTQY
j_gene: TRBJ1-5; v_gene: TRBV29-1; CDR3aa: SVGDRVNQPQH
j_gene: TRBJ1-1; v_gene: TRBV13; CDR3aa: ASRNLREPLLYTEAF
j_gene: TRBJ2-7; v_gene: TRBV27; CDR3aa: ASSRRGYRIAYSYEQY
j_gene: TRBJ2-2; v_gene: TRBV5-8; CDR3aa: ASSYRTQGPGELF
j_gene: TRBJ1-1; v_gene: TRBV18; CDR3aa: ASSNRQGGMNTEAF
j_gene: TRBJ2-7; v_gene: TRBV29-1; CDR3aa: SVGWMGGAYEQY
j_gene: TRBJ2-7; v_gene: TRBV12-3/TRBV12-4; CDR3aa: ASSSGGPNEQY
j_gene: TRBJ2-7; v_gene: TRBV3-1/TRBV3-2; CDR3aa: ASSPRESGPYEQY
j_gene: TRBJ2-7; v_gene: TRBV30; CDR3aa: AWSLRGYEQY
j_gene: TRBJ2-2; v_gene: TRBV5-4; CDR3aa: ASSLGGALNTGELF
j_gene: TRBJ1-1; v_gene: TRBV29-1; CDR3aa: SASGGNTEAF
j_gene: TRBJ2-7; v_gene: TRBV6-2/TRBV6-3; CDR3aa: ASSYRLAGAHEQY
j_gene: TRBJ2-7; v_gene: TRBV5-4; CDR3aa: ASSLGGQEGYEQY
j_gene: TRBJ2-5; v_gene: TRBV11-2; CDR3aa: ASSYRSGETQY
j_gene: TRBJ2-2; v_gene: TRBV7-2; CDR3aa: ASSLAGGRTGELF
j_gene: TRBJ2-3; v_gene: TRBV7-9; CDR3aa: ASSFLPGADTQY